One and the same sample provided the 5 T cell receptor beta chains below, sequenced in a study of long-term antiretroviral therapy in people with HIV. Run at survey level, the immunoSEQ assay was version v3.0. TCRdb's copy holds only in-frame clones and misses some; the assay was immunoSEQ multiplex PCR. The table shows 25,000 to 30,000 clones, with approximately 81% occurring only once. The specimen comprised unsorted PBMCs, sampled 3 years after starting antiretroviral therapy. The receptor set was obtained from a middle-aged man with HIV.

The J gene is TRBJ2-3, the V gene TRBV6-4; 9 positions agree with TRBD2. Germline V gene sequence: CDR1 MRHNA, CDR2 SNTAGT. V gave up 3 bases and J gave up 4 bases; unmatched junction bases: 2. This CDR3 spans 14 amino acids. The CDR3 reads CASSEREGPDTQYF. DNA for the CDR3: TGTGCCAGCAGTGAGCGGGAGGGCCCAGATACGCAGTATTTT.

This chain connects TRBV19 to TRBJ2-1; 7 positions match TRBD1. The CDR3 is 16 amino acids. V trimming: 4 bases; J trimming: 6 bases; junction bases outside the gene matches: 12. Germline V gives CDR1 LNHDA, CDR2 SQIVND (reference sequence). CDR3 DNA sequence: TGTGCCAGTAGTACCGGACAGGCCTCGCCCCTCAATGAGCAGTTCTTC. It is translated as CASSTGQASPLNEQFF.

This clone occurred once. The genes are TRBV28 and TRBJ1-2; TRBD1 matches 8 bases. This CDR3 is 14 amino acids long. V dropped 11 bases and J dropped 8; count of bases not matched to a gene: 16. In germline, CDR1 is MDHEN, CDR2 SYDVKM. The CDR3 region is CASFGYSGGEGYTF. CDR3 bases: TGTGCCTCATTCGGTTACTCAGGGGGCGAGGGCTACACCTTC.

The V call is TRBV6-5, the J call TRBJ1-1, with no clear D. This CDR3 is 15 amino acids long. Per germline, CDR1 MNHEY and CDR2 SVGAGI. The V end was cut by 4 bases, the J end by 3 bases, with 15 bases between. The CDR3 DNA sequence: TGTGCCAGCAGTTCCCGGTCAATCGTAGACACTGAAGCTTTCTTT. Protein product: CASSSRSIVDTEAFF.

The V gene is TRBV11-2, the J gene TRBJ2-7; D might be TRBD2 (5 bases). Per germline, CDR1 SGHAT and CDR2 FQNNGV. The V end was cut by 1 base, the J end by 0 bases, with 7 bases between. The CDR3 runs 14 residues. The CDR3, as DNA: TGTGCCAGCAGCTTAGGAGGGAGCTCCTACGAGCAGTACTTC. Amino acid sequence: CASSLGGSSYEQYF.